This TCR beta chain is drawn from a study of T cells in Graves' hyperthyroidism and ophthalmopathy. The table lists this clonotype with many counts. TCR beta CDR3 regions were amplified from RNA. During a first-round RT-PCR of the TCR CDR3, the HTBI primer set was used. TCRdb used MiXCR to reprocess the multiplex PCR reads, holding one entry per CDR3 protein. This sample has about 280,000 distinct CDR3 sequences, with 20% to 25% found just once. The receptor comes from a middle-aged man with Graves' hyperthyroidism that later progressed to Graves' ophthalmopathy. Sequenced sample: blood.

CDR3 sequence: CASRDLAGGAKNIQYF. The DNA of the CDR3 is TGTGCCAGCAGGGACCTAGCAGGAGGAGCCAAAAACATTCAGTACTTC. The chain combines TRBV28 with TRBJ2-4; maybe TRBD2 (5 bases). Trimming cost V 6 bases and J 0 bases, with 15 bases left between them. The CDR3 consists of 16 residues. Per the germline V gene, CDR1 is MDHEN and CDR2 is SYDVKM.